The 16 T cell receptor beta chains reported below all come from one sample, sequenced in a study of early T cells in non-severe SARS-CoV-2 infection. TCRdb recomputed calls from the 5' RACE reads with MiXCR, one row per CDR3 protein. The sample comprises 100,000 to 130,000 distinct CDR3 sequences, over 8.5% of which are singletons, and roughly 7.5% rests with the top ten. Sequencing was performed on whole blood. These receptors were taken from an adult who was a healthcare worker with PCR-confirmed SARS-CoV-2 infection or an uninfected control (not recorded which).

The rearrangement joins TRBV10-3 to TRBJ2-1, with D tentatively TRBD1 or TRBD2 (6 bases each). Per germline, CDR1 ENHRY and CDR2 SYGVKD. The V end lost 8 bases, the J end lost 4 bases, and 18 bases lay between the germline ends. This CDR3 has 15 residues. In DNA form, the CDR3 reads TGTGCCATCTCGCGAGGAGGGCAGGGGTACAATGAGCAGTTCTTC. Translated: CAISRGGQGYNEQFF.

V is TRBV5-1 and J is TRBJ2-3; 7 bases match TRBD2. The CDR3 extends over 15 amino acids. Trimming at V came to 0 bases and at J to 11 bases, leaving 12 bases not matched to a gene. CDR1 is SGHRS and CDR2 is YFSETQ in the germline V gene. CDR3 sequence: CASSLEATSPIGQYF. DNA for the CDR3: TGCGCCAGCAGCTTGGAGGCGACTAGCCCGATCGGGCAGTATTTT.

This clonotype was seen a handful of times. The V call is TRBV6-1, the J call TRBJ2-3; a weak D match, TRBD1 (6 bases). The CDR3 loop spans 16 amino acids. The V gene lost 2 bases and the J gene lost 4 bases, with 16 bases spanning the gap. Germline CDR1 is MNHNS and CDR2 is SASEGT. The CDR3 here is CASSELTGGPPDTQYF. CDR3 bases: TGTGCCAGCAGTGAATTGACAGGCGGGCCCCCAGATACGCAGTATTTT.

The chain uses TRBV4-1 and TRBJ2-4, with D maybe TRBD1 (5 bases). The CDR3 is 15 amino acids. V lost 0 bases to trimming and J lost 8 bases, with 14 bases between them. CDR1 and CDR2 (germline): MGHRA, YSYEKL. CDR3 nucleotides: TGCGCCAGCAGCCAAGATCCAGGAAAGACAGACATTCAGTACTTC. Translated: CASSQDPGKTDIQYF.

This clonotype was seen repeatedly, ten times or more. CDR3 coding DNA: TGTGCCAGCTCACGGGGTTACGACGAGCAGTACTTC. This translates into CASSRGYDEQYF. The genes are TRBV18 and TRBJ2-7; D gene uncertain. Trimming stripped 4 bases from V and 5 bases from J, with 9 bases between. CDR1 and CDR2 (germline): KGHSH, LQKENI. The length of the CDR3 is 12 residues.

This rearrangement joins TRBV25-1 to TRBJ1-1, with D perhaps matching TRBD1 (6 bases). Trimming cost V 6 bases and J 3 bases, with 14 bases left between them. Germline V CDR1 and CDR2: MGHDK, SYGVNS. CDR3 length equals 14 residues. The chain's CDR3 is CASRVGGGDTEAFF. The CDR3 coding sequence is TGTGCCAGCAGGGTAGGAGGGGGTGACACTGAAGCTTTCTTT. Looking up the rest from reference TRBV25-1 and TRBJ1-1 gives the full variable domain: EADIYQTPRYLVIGTGKKITLECSQTMGHDKMYWYQQDPGMELHLIHYSYGVNSTEKGDLSSESTVSRIRTEHFPLTLESARPSHTSQYLCASRVGGGDTEAFFGQGTRLTVV.

In this sample, this clonotype turned up many times. The V call is TRBV28, the J call TRBJ2-7; D is unresolved. The CDR3 contains 15 residues. V lost 5 bases to trimming and J lost 0 bases, with 14 bases between them. CDR1 and CDR2 from the germline V gene are MDHEN and SYDVKM. The CDR3 region has the DNA TGTGCCAGCAGTGCCTCAGCGTTCAGCTCCTACGAGCAGTACTTC. Translation: CASSASAFSSYEQYF.

This chain links TRBV12-3 or TRBV12-4 with TRBJ1-2; D not certain. Trimming stripped 5 bases from V and 8 bases from J, with 15 bases between. The CDR3 has 13 amino acids. As DNA, the CDR3 is TGTGCCAGCAGTAGAGGTGGAGTGGGCGGCTACACCTTC. Amino acid sequence: CASSRGGVGGYTF.

Ten or more counts support this clonotype. The chain is built from TRBV12-3 or TRBV12-4 and TRBJ2-5, with a weak D call TRBD1 (5 bases). CDR3 size: 14 residues. Trimming cost V 10 bases and J 3 bases, with 18 bases left between them. The CDR3 DNA reads as TGTGCCACCCAGTTAACGACAGCCAAAGAGACCCAGTACTTC. This sequence encodes CATQLTTAKETQYF.

The table lists this clonotype with a few counts. V gene TRBV7-2 combines with J gene TRBJ2-3, with TRBD2 identical over 11 bases. Germline-derived CDR1 and CDR2 are SGHTA and FQGNSA. The CDR3 length is 15 residues. V was clipped by 3 bases and J by 6 bases; unmatched bases: 5. The CDR3 coding sequence is TGTGCCAGCAGCTTTACTAGCGGGAGTGCGGATACGCAGTATTTT. Translation gives CASSFTSGSADTQYF.

The chain carries TRBV9 and TRBJ2-7; 10 bases agree with TRBD1. Germline CDR1 SGDLS, CDR2 YYNGEE. Unmatched junction bases numbered 7, after V lost 0 bases and J lost 4 bases. The CDR3 extends over 16 amino acids. The CDR3 here is CASSVGGDRGRYEQYF. The CDR3 DNA sequence: TGTGCCAGCAGCGTAGGAGGGGACAGGGGTAGATACGAGCAGTACTTC. Full variable domain (rest looked up from reference TRBV9 and TRBJ2-7): DSGVTQTPKHLITATGQRVTLRCSPRSGDLSVYWYQQSLDQGLQFLIQYYNGEERAKGNILERFSAQQFPDLHSELNLSSLELGDSALYFCASSVGGDRGRYEQYFGPGTRLTVT.

The chain employs TRBV7-2 and TRBJ2-3, with D unclear. The CDR3 covers 15 residues. V lost 3 bases, J lost 3 bases, and 13 bases lay in between. Germline CDR1 SGHTA, CDR2 FQGNSA. CDR3 region: CASSLSSRSTDTQYF. The CDR3 bases are TGTGCCAGCAGCTTGTCCTCCCGGAGTACAGATACGCAGTATTTT. Using reference TRBV7-2 and TRBJ2-3 for the parts outside the CDR3, the full variable domain is GAGVSQSPSNKVTEKGKDVELRCDPISGHTALYWYRQSLGQGLEFLIYFQGNSAPDKSGLPSDRFSAERTGGSVSTLTIQRTQQEDSAVYLCASSLSSRSTDTQYFGPGTRLTVL.

This chain links TRBV28 with TRBJ1-2, with 12 positions matching TRBD1. Germline trimming cut 5 bases from V and 3 bases from J; bases unmatched to any gene: 13. This CDR3 is built from 18 residues. Per the germline V gene, CDR1 is MDHEN and CDR2 is SYDVKM. Here the CDR3 DNA reads TGTGCCAGCAGTCTCCCCCGGCGGGACAGGGGGCGGTACTATGGCTACACCTTC. This sequence encodes CASSLPRRDRGRYYGYTF.

Many counts were recorded for this clonotype. The CDR3 region is CSARGGTSYNEQFF. In DNA form, the CDR3 reads TGCAGTGCTAGAGGCGGGACCTCCTACAATGAGCAGTTCTTC. The chain couples TRBV20-1 to TRBJ2-1; possibly TRBD2 for D (6 bases). Germline CDR1 reads DFQATT; CDR2 reads SNEGSKA (reference sequence). This CDR3 has 14 amino acids. V lost 1 base to trimming and J lost 0 bases, with 7 bases between them.

This clonotype was seen repeatedly, ten times or more. The rearrangement uses TRBV11-2 and TRBJ2-1, with TRBD1 matching over 7 bases. This CDR3 is built from 14 residues. J lost 5 bases, V lost 1 base, and 2 bases had no gene match. The V gene's germline CDR1 is SGHAT and CDR2 FQNNGV. The CDR3 is CASSLAGTDNEQFF. CDR3 DNA sequence: TGTGCCAGCAGCTTAGCCGGGACAGACAATGAGCAGTTCTTC.

This clonotype was recorded many times. CDR3 sequence (DNA): TGCGCCAGCAGCTTGGTGGGGACCGTCGAAGCTTTCTTT. It specifies CASSLVGTVEAFF. This chain joins TRBV5-1 and TRBJ1-1; perhaps TRBD1 as D (5 bases). Looked up from germline, CDR1 is SGHRS and CDR2 is YFSETQ. The CDR3 contains 13 residues. The V end was cut by 0 bases, the J end by 8 bases, with 11 bases between. The full variable domain, its missing parts supplied by reference TRBV5-1 and TRBJ1-1, is KAGVTQTPRYLIKTRGQQVTLSCSPISGHRSVSWYQQTPGQGLQFLFEYFSETQRNKGNFPGRFSGRQFSNSRSEMNVSTLELGDSALYLCASSLVGTVEAFFGQGTRLTVV.